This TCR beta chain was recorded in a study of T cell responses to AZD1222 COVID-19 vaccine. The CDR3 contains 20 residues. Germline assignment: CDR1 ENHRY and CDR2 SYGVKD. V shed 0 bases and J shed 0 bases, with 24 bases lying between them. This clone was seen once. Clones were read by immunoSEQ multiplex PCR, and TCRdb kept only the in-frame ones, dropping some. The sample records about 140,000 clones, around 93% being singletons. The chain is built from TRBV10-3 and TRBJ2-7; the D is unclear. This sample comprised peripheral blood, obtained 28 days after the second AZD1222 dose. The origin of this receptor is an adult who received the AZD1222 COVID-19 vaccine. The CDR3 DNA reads TGTGCCATCAGTGAGTCGGGTATGAAGGACGGCCGACGTGGCTCCTACGAGCAGTACTTC. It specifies CAISESGMKDGRRGSYEQYF.